This T cell receptor (beta chain) was captured in a study of circulating CD8 cells and anti-PD-1 response in melanoma. By sample share, this clonotype is large. Its antigen is still unknown. Study-level findings and limits: Published repertoire comparisons used only baseline and M1 samples. The cohort mixed treatment-naive and previously treated patients. Most experiments lacked replicates. DNEG was most diverse; TIGIT repertoires were least diverse.

The germline V and J ends were trimmed by 1 base and 3 bases, with 7 bases remaining between them. This CDR3 comprises 14 residues. Per germline, CDR1 SGHTA and CDR2 FQGNSA. Four subsets defined by PD-1 and/or TIGIT were sorted from live CD3+CD8+TCRalphabeta+ cells. The QIAseq Immune Repertoire TCR panel built the libraries from around 15 ng of total RNA. TCRdb analysed the reads with MiXCR anew, one entry per CDR3 protein. The table includes some 410 distinct CDR3 sequences, roughly 7.2% detected once. The rearrangement links TRBV7-2 to TRBJ1-5; D not certain. This TCR was sampled from a human donor with melanoma. The sample here was CD8+ T cells from PBMCs, taken at baseline or after one month of anti-PD-1 therapy (not recorded which). The CDR3 spells CASSLGLNNQPQHF. The DNA of the CDR3 is TGTGCCAGCAGCTTAGGGCTTAACAATCAGCCCCAGCATTTT.